These 22 T cell receptor beta chains were all obtained from the same sample, sequenced in a study of cytomegalovirus exposure and HLA in healthy donors. With 60 Vbeta and 13 Jbeta primers, the PCR was carried out. TCRdb's table, derived via immunoSEQ multiplex PCR, lists solely in-frame clones and lacks some. This sample lists approximately 110,000 clones; its ten largest clones have around 2.4%. Sequenced: PBMCs. Receptors were obtained from a man aged 35-49 years in good health and CMV-seronegative.

J is TRBJ1-1 and V is TRBV7-2, with D perhaps TRBD1 (5 bases). V gave up 5 bases and J gave up 2 bases, with 15 bases separating them. This CDR3 is 15 amino acids long. Germline CDR1 SGHTA, CDR2 FQGNSA. Here the CDR3 reads CASSGAQGGNTEAFF. CDR3 in DNA: TGTGCCAGCAGCGGTGCCCAGGGTGGCAACACTGAAGCTTTCTTT. Filled out from reference TRBV7-2 and TRBJ1-1, the complete variable domain reads GAGVSQSPSNKVTEKGKDVELRCDPISGHTALYWYRQSLGQGLEFLIYFQGNSAPDKSGLPSDRFSAERTGGSVSTLTIQRTQQEDSAVYLCASSGAQGGNTEAFFGQGTRLTVV.

The V call is TRBV10-1, the J call TRBJ2-3, with a weak D call TRBD2 (6 bases). V gave up 5 bases and J gave up 3 bases, with 9 bases separating them. CDR3 size: 13 residues. Germline values: CDR1 WNHNN, CDR2 SYGVQD (reference sequence). The CDR3 DNA follows: TGCGCCAGCAGTCCGAGCGGGACAGATACGCAGTATTTT. Translated: CASSPSGTDTQYF.

The V gene is TRBV15, the J gene TRBJ2-3, with 8 bases fitting TRBD2. The V and J ends lost 3 bases and 0 bases, in that order; junction bases with no gene match: 2. CDR3 length: 15 residues. Germline values: CDR1 LNHNV, CDR2 YYDKDF (reference sequence). The CDR3 reads CATSSGGDSTDTQYF. The CDR3 DNA reads TGTGCCACCAGCAGCGGGGGGGATAGCACAGATACGCAGTATTTT. Complete variable domain (other parts from reference TRBV15 and TRBJ2-3): DAMVIQNPRYQVTQFGKPVTLSCSQTLNHNVMYWYQQKSSQAPKLLFHYYDKDFNNEADTPDNFQSRRPNTSFCFLDIRSPGLGDTAMYLCATSSGGDSTDTQYFGPGTRLTVL.

The V and J genes are TRBV27 and TRBJ2-6; TRBD1 is a possible D gene (5 bases). V was cut by 6 bases and J by 0 bases, with 9 bases left in between. The CDR3 spans 15 residues. CDR1 and CDR2 (germline): MNHEY, SMNVEV (reference sequence). CDR3 nucleotide sequence: TGTGCCAGCAGGAAAACAGGCTCTGGGGCCAACGTCCTGACTTTC. Its translation is CASRKTGSGANVLTF.

The chain uses TRBV6-1 and TRBJ2-7, with 11 bases matching TRBD1. Per germline, CDR1 MNHNS and CDR2 SASEGT. The CDR3 spans 16 residues. The ends lost 0 bases at V and 7 bases at J; junction bases unmatched: 8. Here the CDR3 DNA reads TGTGCCAGCAGTGAAGCATCCGGGACAGGGGGTGATGAGCAGTACTTC. Amino acid sequence: CASSEASGTGGDEQYF.

The rearrangement links TRBV19 to TRBJ2-5; 10 bases line up with TRBD1. V shed 5 bases and J 6 bases; nucleotides not matched to a gene: 3. The CDR3 spans 13 residues. The germline CDR1 and CDR2 sequences are LNHDA and SQIVND (reference sequence). The CDR3 region is CASSPGQGQTQYF. The CDR3 nucleotides are TGTGCCAGTAGTCCGGGACAGGGGCAGACCCAGTACTTC.

V usage is TRBV4-2 and J usage is TRBJ2-1, with TRBD2 identical over 10 bases. There are 15 residues in the CDR3. Germline loops: CDR1 LGHNA, CDR2 YNFKEQ. Unmatched junction bases numbered 3, after V lost 2 bases and J lost 5 bases. Here the CDR3 reads CASSQSLAGDNEQFF. CDR3 in DNA: TGTGCCAGCAGCCAAAGCCTAGCGGGAGACAATGAGCAGTTCTTC.

This chain joins TRBV9 and TRBJ2-5; possibly TRBD2 for D (5 bases). This CDR3 comprises 14 residues. Trimming cost V 3 bases and J 5 bases, with 14 bases left between them. Germline V lookup: CDR1 SGDLS, CDR2 YYNGEE. CDR3 region: CASSGGSRGETQYF. As DNA, the CDR3 is TGTGCCAGCAGCGGTGGGTCAAGAGGGGAGACCCAGTACTTC.

The chain joins TRBV5-6 to TRBJ2-3; no definite D call. CDR1 is SGHDT, CDR2 YYEEEE, per germline. Trimming pared 4 bases from V and 0 bases from J, leaving 9 bases between. The CDR3 totals 14 residues. CDR3 in DNA: TGTGCCAGCAGCCGAGCAAAAAGCACAGATACGCAGTATTTT. Its protein is CASSRAKSTDTQYF.

The chain joins TRBV5-4 to TRBJ2-7, with 9 positions matching TRBD1. Germline V CDR1 and CDR2: SGHNT, YYREEE (reference sequence). The CDR3 is 15 residues long. The V gene end was trimmed by 0 bases and the J gene end by 4 bases; junction bases not matched to a gene: 5. CDR3 region: CASSLAGGQGYEQYF. The CDR3 DNA reads TGTGCCAGCAGCTTGGCCGGGGGACAGGGTTACGAGCAGTACTTC.

The chain is built from TRBV2 and TRBJ2-1; 10 nucleotides agree with TRBD2. CDR3 length equals 15 residues. V shed 3 bases and J 7 bases; nucleotides not matched to a gene: 6. Germline CDR1 reads SNHLY; CDR2 reads FYNNEI. The CDR3 DNA reads TGTGCCAGCAGTGATCAACTAGCGGGACAGAATGAGCAGTTCTTC. It encodes CASSDQLAGQNEQFF.

V gene TRBV4-1 combines with J gene TRBJ1-5, with TRBD1 as a possible D gene (5 bases). Between the trimmed V and J ends, which lost 3 bases and 6 bases, there was a span of 9 bases. Germline V lookup: CDR1 MGHRA, CDR2 YSYEKL. The CDR3 has 13 amino acids. The CDR3 DNA sequence: TGCGCCAGCAGCCAGCAGGGATTTCAGCCCCAGCATTTT. Translated, it gives CASSQQGFQPQHF.

The chain carries TRBV5-4 and TRBJ2-5; TRBD2 aligns across 8 bases. The CDR3 has 16 residues. The V gene's germline CDR1 is SGHNT and CDR2 YYREEE (reference sequence). With V trimmed by 5 bases and J by 2 bases, 11 bases remained unmatched. CDR3 loop: CASSPKPRGGQETQYF. The CDR3 nucleotides are TGTGCCAGCAGTCCTAAACCTCGGGGGGGACAAGAGACCCAGTACTTC.

This chain links TRBV29-1 with TRBJ2-3; TRBD2 might be the D (5 bases). This CDR3 has 15 residues. The germline V gene has CDR1 SQVTM and CDR2 ANQGSEA. V was pared by 2 bases and J by 2 bases, with 14 bases between. CDR3: CSVEKAGTYTDTQYF. CDR3 bases: TGCAGCGTTGAAAAGGCGGGCACCTACACAGATACGCAGTATTTT.

The rearrangement links TRBV7-9 to TRBJ2-1; weak D call: TRBD1 (5 bases). V was pared by 4 bases and J by 0 bases, with 13 bases between. Germline loops: CDR1 SEHNR, CDR2 FQNEAQ (reference sequence). The CDR3 totals 16 residues. The CDR3 DNA follows: TGTGCCAGCAGCTCACTGACAGAAAGCTCCTACAATGAGCAGTTCTTC. It translates to CASSSLTESSYNEQFF.

The CDR3 loop is CAWSVLERAHNEQFF. Written as DNA, the CDR3 is TGTGCCTGGAGTGTACTAGAGAGGGCACACAATGAGCAGTTCTTC. The rearrangement uses TRBV30 and TRBJ2-1, with D tentatively TRBD2 (5 bases). Germline CDR1 is GTSNPN and CDR2 is SVGIG (reference sequence). The CDR3 totals 15 residues. V lost 0 bases, J lost 5 bases, and 14 bases lay in between.

The chain couples TRBV29-1 to TRBJ2-7; D possibly corresponds to TRBD2 (5 bases). The CDR3 is 16 residues long. CDR1 is SQVTM, CDR2 ANQGSEA, per germline. Trimming stripped 4 bases from V and 5 bases from J, with 24 bases between. CDR3 amino acids: CSVGPRKEASADEQYF. CDR3 coding DNA: TGCAGCGTTGGCCCCCGGAAGGAAGCTTCAGCGGACGAGCAGTACTTC.

This chain uses TRBV9 with TRBJ2-2; TRBD2 matches at 7 bases. Trimming took 2 bases from V and 0 from J; bases not matched to a gene: 1. In germline, CDR1 is SGDLS, CDR2 YYNGEE. The CDR3 sequence is 15 residues long. The CDR3 coding sequence is TGTGCCAGCAGCGTGGGGGGGTCGAACACCGGGGAGCTGTTTTTT. Amino acid sequence: CASSVGGSNTGELFF.

This rearrangement joins TRBV9 to TRBJ2-5, with a tentative D call TRBD2 (7 bases). Trimming pared 0 bases from V and 5 bases from J, leaving 14 bases between. The CDR3 sequence is 15 residues long. Germline loops: CDR1 SGDLS, CDR2 YYNGEE. The CDR3 DNA reads as TGTGCCAGCAGCGTAGCTGGGGGGGCAGGGGAGACCCAGTACTTC. It encodes CASSVAGGAGETQYF.

The genes are TRBV30 and TRBJ2-5; D is undetermined. The germline V gene encodes CDR1 GTSNPN and CDR2 SVGIG (reference sequence). This CDR3 region has 11 residues. V dropped 5 bases and J dropped 0 bases, with 4 bases sitting between them. This chain's CDR3 is CAWADQETQYF. The CDR3 region has the DNA TGTGCCTGGGCGGACCAAGAGACCCAGTACTTC.

The rearrangement links TRBV29-1 to TRBJ2-7; possible D gene TRBD2, 6 bases. The CDR3 is made up of 13 amino acids. Trimming took off 6 bases at V and 5 bases at J, with 17 bases between the two ends. Per the germline V gene, CDR1 is SQVTM and CDR2 is ANQGSEA. The CDR3 here is CSVAGPAMNEQYF. As DNA, the CDR3 is TGCAGCGTGGCGGGACCAGCTATGAACGAGCAGTACTTC.

The V and J genes are TRBV7-9 and TRBJ2-7; D call uncertain. This CDR3 region has 12 residues. With 4 bases removed from V and 6 bases from J, the gap between germline ends came to 10 bases. CDR1 and CDR2 from the germline V gene are SEHNR and FQNEAQ (reference sequence). Written as DNA, the CDR3 is TGTGCCAGCAGCTCGGTTGCGGTCGAGCAGTACTTC. As protein: CASSSVAVEQYF.